These 27 T cell receptor beta chains came from one sample sequenced in a study of blood T cells in healthy people across ages. Then a second PCR, running roughly 7 to 11 cycles, was carried out with a sample-barcoded 5' primer and a J-beta primer mix. TCRdb recomputed calls from the 5' RACE reads with MiXCR, one row per CDR3 protein. The sample consists of roughly 1,800,000 distinct CDR3 sequences, about 50% of them appearing once. Sequenced: blood. These receptors were taken from a woman aged 40 to 50 in good health.

The V and J genes are TRBV4-2 and TRBJ2-1, with TRBD1 as a possible D gene (6 bases). Trimming removed 0 bases at V and 1 base at J, with 13 bases between. The CDR3 has 17 amino acids. Germline CDR1 reads LGHNA; CDR2 reads YNFKEQ. The CDR3 coding sequence is TGTGCCAGCAGCCAAGATAGGGGCACAGGGTCCTACAATGAGCAGTTCTTC. Translating gives CASSQDRGTGSYNEQFF.

The chain combines TRBV7-2 with TRBJ1-5; the D is unclear. CDR3 length: 15 residues. Germline values: CDR1 SGHTA, CDR2 FQGNSA. Trimming removed 3 bases at V and 1 base at J, with 10 bases between. The CDR3, as DNA: TGTGCCAGCAGCTTCGTAGGGAACAGCAATCAGCCCCAGCATTTT. Its translation is CASSFVGNSNQPQHF.

This clonotype has just a few counts. V and J are TRBV4-3 and TRBJ2-1; 7 bases align to TRBD1. Germline V lookup: CDR1 LGHNA, CDR2 YSLEER. The V gene end was trimmed by 0 bases and the J gene end by 3 bases; junction bases not matched to a gene: 2. CDR3 size: 15 residues. DNA of the CDR3: TGCGCCAGCAGCCAAGAATGGACAGGCTACAATGAGCAGTTCTTC. It encodes CASSQEWTGYNEQFF.

The V and J genes are TRBV15 and TRBJ1-1; possible D gene TRBD1, 5 bases. Germline values: CDR1 LNHNV, CDR2 YYDKDF (reference sequence). This CDR3 contains 14 residues. Trimming took 3 bases from V and 3 from J, leaving 11 bases between them. CDR3 DNA: TGTGCCACCAGCAGTGGACTGGGGGACACTGAAGCTTTCTTT. This encodes CATSSGLGDTEAFF.

This clonotype was detected once. The genes are TRBV20-1 and TRBJ2-1, with TRBD2 as a possible D gene (5 bases). V was cut by 5 bases and J by 3 bases, with 14 bases left in between. The CDR3 has 14 residues. Per germline, CDR1 DFQATT and CDR2 SNEGSKA (reference sequence). The CDR3 here is CSARLREIYNEQFF. The CDR3 coding sequence is TGCAGTGCTCGCCTAAGGGAGATCTACAATGAGCAGTTCTTC.

As to this clonotype: The junction does not match germline at one end; this may be a read error. The chain links TRBV7-2 to TRBJ2-4, with D possibly TRBD2 on 5 matching bases. Germline values: CDR1 SGHTA, CDR2 FQGNSA. The CDR3 spans 14 residues. DNA for the CDR3: TGTGCCAGCAGCCCTTCGCTAGCCGAAAACATTCAGTACTTC. It encodes CASSPSLAENIQYF.

The J gene is TRBJ2-3, the V gene TRBV7-9, with TRBD2 identical over 9 bases. The CDR3 extends over 18 amino acids. The V gene's germline CDR1 is SEHNR and CDR2 FQNEAQ (reference sequence). Trimming removed 2 bases from V and 2 bases from J; junction bases left unmatched: 11. CDR3 bases: TGTGCCAGCAGCTTACGCCCCACAAGCGGGGGGTTCACAGATACGCAGTATTTT. It specifies CASSLRPTSGGFTDTQYF.

V and J are TRBV7-2 and TRBJ1-5; D possibly corresponds to TRBD1 (5 bases). V was shortened by 8 bases and J by 5 bases, with 13 bases between the two germline ends. Germline CDR1 and CDR2: SGHTA and FQGNSA. The CDR3 is 13 amino acids. The CDR3 region is CASGETADQPQHF. Here the CDR3 DNA reads TGTGCCAGCGGCGAGACAGCGGATCAGCCCCAGCATTTT.

This clonotype turned up a few times. The chain recombines TRBV7-8 with TRBJ2-7; 7 nucleotides line up with TRBD1. Germline V gene lookup returns CDR1 SGHVS and CDR2 FQNEAQ. V gave up 6 bases and J gave up 6 bases; unmatched junction bases: 11. The CDR3 runs to 14 residues. The CDR3 region is CASSQRQGSFEQYF. The CDR3 DNA reads TGTGCCAGCAGTCAGAGACAGGGTTCATTCGAGCAGTACTTC.

The genes are TRBV6-1 and TRBJ2-7; D is possibly TRBD1 (6 bases). The CDR3 totals 12 residues. Germline V gene data show CDR1 as MNHNS and CDR2 as SASEGT. V lost 7 bases, J lost 5 bases, and 12 bases lay in between. As DNA, the CDR3 is TGTGCCAGCATTACCAGGGGTAACGAGCAGTACTTC. This gives the protein CASITRGNEQYF.

The gene calls are TRBV12-3 or TRBV12-4 and TRBJ1-4; D gene unclear. V was shortened by 5 bases and J by 3 bases, with 10 bases between the two germline ends. This CDR3 contains 14 residues. CDR3 bases: TGTGCCAGCAGTGTAAAAGGGTCTAATGAAAAACTGTTTTTT. Its protein is CASSVKGSNEKLFF.

This clonotype was counted only a few times. The chain uses TRBV6-6 and TRBJ2-3; TRBD1 matches at 7 bases. CDR3 size: 12 residues. The ends lost 8 bases at V and 3 bases at J; junction bases unmatched: 2. Germline V CDR1 and CDR2: MNHNY, SVGAGI (reference sequence). In DNA, the CDR3 is TGTGCCAGCCTACAGGGGACAGATACGCAGTATTTT. It is translated as CASLQGTDTQYF.

The gene calls are TRBV7-3 and TRBJ2-6, with D perhaps TRBD1 (6 bases). Trimming took 6 bases from V and 2 from J, leaving 14 bases between them. This CDR3 has 16 amino acids. Germline V gene lookup returns CDR1 SGHTA and CDR2 FQGTGA. The CDR3: CASRLEAGAGANVLTF. CDR3 nucleotides: TGTGCCAGCAGGTTGGAGGCAGGGGCTGGGGCCAACGTCCTGACTTTC.

V and J are TRBV2 and TRBJ2-7; D ambiguous. CDR3 length equals 11 residues. Trimming stripped 7 bases from V and 7 bases from J, with 11 bases between. The germline gives CDR1 SNHLY, CDR2 FYNNEI. CDR3 sequence reads: CASMGSGEQYF. CDR3 coding DNA: TGTGCCAGCATGGGCAGTGGAGAGCAGTACTTC.

The chain has TRBV27 and TRBJ2-7; D is perhaps TRBD1 or TRBD2 (5 bases each). The CDR3 has 15 amino acids. CDR1 and CDR2 from the germline V gene are MNHEY and SMNVEV (reference sequence). V was shortened by 3 bases and J by 0 bases, with 12 bases between the two germline ends. The CDR3 DNA sequence: TGTGCCAGCAGTTTTTCGGCTGGGACCTCCTACGAGCAGTACTTC. Its protein is CASSFSAGTSYEQYF.

In this sample, this clonotype turned up a few times. The chain uses TRBV12-3 or TRBV12-4 and TRBJ1-2, with D perhaps matching TRBD1 (5 bases). The ends were cut back, 6 bases at V and 3 bases at J, with 14 bases in the middle. CDR3 size: 14 residues. DNA for the CDR3: TGTGCCAGCAGACCGGACAACCCTTACTATGGCTACACCTTC. This gives the protein CASRPDNPYYGYTF.

The rearrangement joins TRBV28 to TRBJ1-5, with D maybe TRBD1 (6 bases). The CDR3 spans 15 residues. Trimming removed 3 bases at V and 6 bases at J, with 15 bases between. The germline V gene encodes CDR1 MDHEN and CDR2 SYDVKM. CDR3 sequence: CASSLVGGLFQPQHF. The CDR3 DNA reads TGTGCCAGCAGTTTGGTCGGGGGGCTATTTCAGCCCCAGCATTTT.

CDR3 in amino acids: CASRDTGQAYEQYF. The DNA for the CDR3 is TGTGCCAGCAGGGATACAGGTCAGGCCTACGAGCAGTACTTC. The J gene is TRBJ2-7, the V gene TRBV7-2, with D perhaps matching TRBD1 (5 bases). The germline V gene has CDR1 SGHTA and CDR2 FQGNSA. V dropped 6 bases and J dropped 2 bases, with 14 bases sitting between them. CDR3 length: 14 residues. Supplemented by reference TRBV7-2 and TRBJ2-7, the full variable domain reads GAGVSQSPSNKVTEKGKDVELRCDPISGHTALYWYRQSLGQGLEFLIYFQGNSAPDKSGLPSDRFSAERTGGSVSTLTIQRTQQEDSAVYLCASRDTGQAYEQYFGPGTRLTVT.

The genes are TRBV3-1 and TRBJ2-6; a weak D match, TRBD2 (6 bases). The germline gives CDR1 LGHDT, CDR2 YNNKEL (reference sequence). The germline V and J ends were trimmed by 4 bases and 2 bases, with 12 bases remaining between them. This CDR3 contains 16 residues. CDR3 loop: CASSLRGKTGANVLTF. CDR3 nucleotides: TGTGCCAGCAGCCTACGGGGGAAGACTGGGGCCAACGTCCTGACTTTC. The variable domain in full, completed from reference TRBV3-1 and TRBJ2-6, reads DTAVSQTPKYLVTQMGNDKSIKCEQNLGHDTMYWYKQDSKKFLKIMFSYNNKELIINETVPNRFSPKSPDKAHLNLHINSLELGDSAVYFCASSLRGKTGANVLTFGAGSRLTVL.

This sequence joins TRBV21-1 and TRBJ2-7. TRBV21-1 is classified as a pseudogene. The CDR3 is made up of 17 amino acids. The CDR3 loop reads CASSPCTDTTHTYEQYF. The CDR3 DNA reads as TGTGCCAGCAGCCCATGTACTGACACAACCCACACCTACGAGCAGTACTTC.

This clonotype appeared a few times. The rearrangement links TRBV9 to TRBJ2-7; 8 bases are shared with TRBD1. The J call may be mistaken, given a closer DNA end match to TRBJ2-5. CDR3 length: 15 residues. Germline V lookup: CDR1 SGDLS, CDR2 YYNGEE. The CDR3 is CASSYGTGPRETQYF. CDR3 nucleotide sequence: TGTGCCAGCAGCTACGGGACAGGCCCCCGAGAGACCCAGTACTTC.

The rearrangement uses TRBV27 and TRBJ1-6; unclear D gene. V was trimmed by 5 bases and J by 10 bases, leaving 9 bases between them. This CDR3 spans 12 amino acids. Germline CDR1 MNHEY, CDR2 SMNVEV (reference sequence). Here the CDR3 DNA reads TGTGCCAGCAGTCTTTCGCGGTCACCCCTCCACTTT. It translates to CASSLSRSPLHF.

The genes are TRBV7-2 and TRBJ2-1; D may be TRBD1 or TRBD2 (5 bases each). With 5 bases removed from V and 10 bases from J, the gap between germline ends came to 15 bases. The length of the CDR3 is 13 residues. Germline V gene data show CDR1 as SGHTA and CDR2 as FQGNSA. This CDR3 reads CASSLGVSYEQFF. CDR3 DNA sequence: TGTGCCAGCAGCCTGGGGGTTTCCTACGAGCAGTTCTTC.

The chain employs TRBV12-3 or TRBV12-4 and TRBJ2-1; the D gene is possibly TRBD2 (6 bases). The CDR3 spans 17 residues. V was pared by 4 bases and J by 9 bases, with 25 bases between. CDR3 sequence reads: CASSSPTQLTEGSEQFF. CDR3 bases: TGTGCCAGCAGTTCCCCGACTCAGCTGACGGAGGGTAGTGAGCAGTTCTTC.

The chain uses TRBV20-1 and TRBJ1-6; 10 nucleotides match TRBD1. The V gene end was trimmed by 3 bases and the J gene end by 10 bases; junction bases not matched to a gene: 9. CDR1 and CDR2 (germline): DFQATT, SNEGSKA (reference sequence). This CDR3 has 15 amino acids. In DNA form, the CDR3 reads TGCAGTGCTAGTACTCCGGGACAGGGGAACTCACCCCTCCACTTT. It specifies CSASTPGQGNSPLHF.

The sample holds a few counts of this clonotype. The rearrangement joins TRBV27 to TRBJ2-3; TRBD2 aligns across 8 bases. CDR3 length: 15 residues. The J segment lost 2 bases and the V segment lost 3 bases, leaving 4 bases of the junction unmatched. Germline lookup yields CDR1 MNHEY and CDR2 SMNVEV (reference sequence). The CDR3 nucleotides read TGTGCCAGCAGTTTGGCGGGGGGTCACACAGATACGCAGTATTTT. Encoded protein: CASSLAGGHTDTQYF.

J is TRBJ2-7 and V is TRBV5-1; unclear D gene. Trimming cost V 3 bases and J 3 bases, with 10 bases left between them. Germline V gene data show CDR1 as SGHRS and CDR2 as YFSETQ. The CDR3 has 13 amino acids. CDR3 protein: CASSWESVYEQYF. The CDR3 region has the DNA TGCGCCAGCAGCTGGGAATCCGTCTACGAGCAGTACTTC.